Listed here are 16 T cell receptor beta chains from one sample, sequenced in a study of OX40 agonist ivuxolimab in advanced cancers. Clones were sequenced by immunoSEQ multiplex PCR, and TCRdb holds only the in-frame ones, with some missing. The sample holds tens of thousands of clones, more than 70% seen once. The sequenced sample was CD4+ or CD8+ T cells sorted from blood, obtained in a trial of the OX40 agonist ivuxolimab. These receptors originate from an adult with an advanced solid tumor such as melanoma, head and neck, liver or kidney cancer.

The V and J genes are TRBV9 and TRBJ2-1, with unresolved D. Germline V gene data show CDR1 as SGDLS and CDR2 as YYNGEE. The CDR3 loop spans 16 amino acids. V was trimmed by 3 bases and J by 0 bases, leaving 13 bases between them. The CDR3: CASSGSAPSSYNEQFF. The DNA of the CDR3 is TGTGCCAGCAGCGGGTCAGCACCGAGCTCCTACAATGAGCAGTTCTTC.

The chain links TRBV7-3 to TRBJ2-1; 14 positions match TRBD2. CDR3 size: 16 residues. Germline assignment: CDR1 SGHTA and CDR2 FQGTGA. V gave up 5 bases and J gave up 8 bases; unmatched junction bases: 8. The chain's CDR3 is CASSPEGTSGSYEQFF. The DNA of the CDR3 is TGTGCCAGCAGCCCGGAGGGGACTAGCGGGAGTTATGAGCAGTTCTTC.

The chain is built from TRBV7-9 and TRBJ2-6; D call uncertain. This CDR3 is built from 15 residues. The V gene's germline CDR1 is SEHNR and CDR2 FQNEAQ (reference sequence). Trimming pared 1 base from V and 0 bases from J, leaving 4 bases between. DNA of the CDR3: TGTGCCAGCAGCTTAGTGAGCTCTGGGGCCAACGTCCTGACTTTC. Protein: CASSLVSSGANVLTF. The full variable domain, completed using reference TRBV7-9 and TRBJ2-6, is DTGVSQNPRHKITKRGQNVTFRCDPISEHNRLYWYRQTLGQGPEFLTYFQNEAQLEKSRLLSDRFSAERPKGSFSTLEIQRTEQGDSAMYLCASSLVSSGANVLTFGAGSRLTVL.

The chain recombines TRBV2 with TRBJ1-2; D ambiguous. This CDR3 contains 13 residues. The ends were cut back, 4 bases at V and 4 bases at J, with 10 bases in the middle. Germline V lookup: CDR1 SNHLY, CDR2 FYNNEI. The CDR3 sequence is CASSVEGIYGYTF. The CDR3 nucleotides read TGTGCCAGCAGTGTGGAGGGTATCTATGGCTACACCTTC.

The count of this clone is one. This chain links TRBV29-1 with TRBJ2-5, with D possibly matching TRBD1 (5 bases). The CDR3 has 14 amino acids. CDR1 SQVTM and CDR2 ANQGSEA come from the germline V gene. The V gene lost 4 bases and the J gene lost 1 base, with 13 bases spanning the gap. DNA for the CDR3: TGCAGCGTTGTAAGGGGTGGGGTCCAAGAGACCCAGTACTTC. Residues: CSVVRGGVQETQYF.

The rearrangement uses TRBV28 and TRBJ1-3, with D tentatively TRBD1 (6 bases). Germline CDR1 reads MDHEN; CDR2 reads SYDVKM. Trimming took 6 bases from V and 2 from J, leaving 11 bases between them. The length of the CDR3 is 14 residues. The CDR3: CASSPTGPGNTIYF. DNA of the CDR3: TGTGCCAGCAGCCCCACAGGGCCTGGAAACACCATATATTTT.

CDR3 in amino acids: CASSLTSRTDTQYF. The CDR3 coding sequence is TGTGCCAGCAGCTTAACTAGCCGCACAGATACGCAGTATTTT. The chain joins TRBV7-8 to TRBJ2-3; TRBD2 might be the D (6 bases). CDR1 and CDR2 (germline): SGHVS, FQNEAQ. Trimming removed 2 bases at V and 1 base at J, with 7 bases between. CDR3 length: 14 amino acids.

The J gene is TRBJ1-6, the V gene TRBV30, with 9 positions matching TRBD1. The CDR3 contains 14 residues. The germline V gene encodes CDR1 GTSNPN and CDR2 SVGIG (reference sequence). Trimming at V came to 4 bases and at J to 8 bases, leaving 6 bases not matched to a gene. This CDR3 reads CAWTEDRGYSPLHF. CDR3 sequence (DNA): TGTGCCTGGACGGAGGACAGGGGATATTCACCCCTCCACTTT.

This rearrangement joins TRBV14 to TRBJ2-3; 12 nucleotides agree with TRBD2. Germline-derived CDR1 and CDR2 are SGHDN and FVKESK. This CDR3 contains 19 residues. The ends lost 2 bases at V and 4 bases at J; junction bases unmatched: 13. CDR3: CASSQNWASGGAEADTQYF. CDR3 sequence (DNA): TGTGCCAGCAGCCAAAACTGGGCTAGCGGGGGGGCCGAGGCAGATACGCAGTATTTT.

The chain employs TRBV5-5 and TRBJ2-7; D is ambiguous. V lost 1 base, J lost 2 bases, and 13 bases lay in between. The CDR3 length is 15 residues. Germline V gives CDR1 SGHKS, CDR2 YYEKEE (reference sequence). CDR3 sequence reads: CASSLQFGYAYEQYF. The CDR3 coding sequence is TGTGCCAGCAGCTTGCAGTTCGGCTATGCCTACGAGCAGTACTTC.

V gene TRBV7-2 combines with J gene TRBJ2-3; 8 nucleotides line up with TRBD1. This CDR3 has 15 amino acids. The trim removed 5 bases at V and 5 bases at J, leaving 9 bases unmatched. Germline lookup yields CDR1 SGHTA and CDR2 FQGNSA. CDR3 sequence reads: CASSQPQGGVDTQYF. CDR3 in DNA: TGTGCCAGCAGCCAGCCACAGGGGGGAGTAGATACGCAGTATTTT.

V and J are TRBV5-6 and TRBJ1-2; D possibly corresponds to TRBD1 (6 bases). The V and J ends lost 0 bases and 2 bases respectively, with 8 bases between them. The CDR3 has 14 residues. In germline, CDR1 is SGHDT, CDR2 YYEEEE. This chain's CDR3 is CASSLEQGNYGYTF. In nucleotides, the CDR3 is TGTGCCAGCAGCTTGGAACAGGGCAACTATGGCTACACCTTC.

V is TRBV7-2 and J is TRBJ2-3, with D possibly matching TRBD1 (5 bases). Germline V lookup: CDR1 SGHTA, CDR2 FQGNSA. Between the trimmed V and J ends, which lost 0 bases and 4 bases, there was a span of 11 bases. The CDR3 is 15 amino acids. The CDR3 DNA reads as TGTGCCAGCAGCTTAGCCAGGGCCACTGCAGATACGCAGTATTTT. Protein: CASSLARATADTQYF.

This clone appeared a few times. The chain is built from TRBV4-3 and TRBJ1-1; D remains ambiguous. The ends were cut back, 0 bases at V and 2 bases at J, with 13 bases in the middle. The germline V gene has CDR1 LGHNA and CDR2 YSLEER. This CDR3 has 16 residues. CDR3 protein: CASSQDGRVGNTEAFF. Written as DNA, the CDR3 is TGCGCCAGCAGCCAAGACGGCCGGGTCGGTAACACTGAAGCTTTCTTT.

This chain links TRBV28 with TRBJ2-7; 7 bases match TRBD1. The CDR3 runs to 14 residues. J gave up 2 bases and V 5 bases, and 6 bases lay outside the gene matches. Germline CDR1 and CDR2: MDHEN and SYDVKM. The CDR3 spells CASSQHRGTYEQYF. The DNA of the CDR3 is TGTGCCAGCAGTCAACACAGGGGAACCTACGAGCAGTACTTC.

The chain combines TRBV23-1 with TRBJ1-1; D perhaps matches TRBD1 (5 bases). TRBV23-1 is placed among ORFs of uncertain function. The germline V and J ends were trimmed by 1 base and 0 bases, with 15 bases remaining between them. This CDR3 region has 17 residues. The CDR3, as DNA: TGCGCCAGCAGTCAATTTGACTCTGACAGCATGAACACTGAAGCTTTCTTT. It codes for CASSQFDSDSMNTEAFF.